The clone carrying this T cell receptor (beta chain) was found many times. Its antigen is not known. These data are taken from a study of neurological immune-mediated disorders. Study observations and caveats: No CDR3 amino acid sequences recurred among expanded clones across subjects, suggesting private repertoires in all groups.

Germline CDR1 and CDR2: SGHVS and FNYEAQ. V dropped 2 bases and J dropped 0 bases, with 5 bases sitting between them. The CDR3 is made up of 15 amino acids. Synthesis of cDNA used 5'RACE (with 10-nucleotide random UMIs). TCRdb re-derived calls from the 5' RACE reads in MiXCR, one entry per CDR3 protein. Among 20,000 to 25,000 distinct CDR3 sequences, roughly 15% were seen once, and the ten largest hold around 15%. The specimen was PBMCs. This TCR was recovered from a female donor with HTLV-1-associated myelopathy (HAM/TSP). The chain carries TRBV7-6 and TRBJ1-6; D not resolved. The CDR3 DNA follows: TGTGCCAGCAGCTTAAGGAGCTCCTATAATTCACCCCTCCACTTT. This encodes CASSLRSSYNSPLHF. Drawing the rest from reference TRBV7-6 and TRBJ1-6, the complete variable domain is GAGVSQSPRYKVTKRGQDVALRCDPISGHVSLYWYRQALGQGPEFLTYFNYEAQQDKSGLPNDRFSAERPEGSISTLTIQRTEQRDSAMYRCASSLRSSYNSPLHFGNGTRLTVT.